The clone carrying this T cell receptor beta chain was seen a handful of times. Antigen specificity is unknown. Time point: pre-sensitization, week 0. This sample's treatment: therapeutic diphenylcyclopropenone sensitization with weekly scalp DPC. From the RACE reads, TCRdb called clonotypes with MiXCR, one entry per CDR3 protein. Of roughly 51,000 distinct CDR3 sequences in the sample, approximately 9.9% were seen once. These data are taken from a study of human T cells and chemical hapten exposure. Overall study context: Each patch test put 0.01% DPC on the upper back, and results were read at 6 days. Diagnoses of alopecia areata, totalis or universalis occurred in mostly female patients. Whole-study results and caveats: Expanded TCRs clustered into significantly more large CDR3 similarity groups than controls, the analysis revealed.

The TCR comes from a man in his forties or fifties with alopecia areata. Some clones in this sample may be carry-over from other donors' samples. Sequencing was performed on whole blood, taken in connection with sensitization to the hapten diphenylcyclopropenone (DPC).

CDR3 DNA: TGTGCCAGTAGTATCGGGTCCACCGGGGAGCTGTTTTTT. Translating gives CASSIGSTGELFF. The rearrangement uses TRBV19 and TRBJ2-2, with D unclear. Germline loops: CDR1 LNHDA, CDR2 SQIVND (reference sequence). This CDR3 region has 13 residues. V lost 3 bases and J 4 bases, leaving 6 bases between the germline ends.